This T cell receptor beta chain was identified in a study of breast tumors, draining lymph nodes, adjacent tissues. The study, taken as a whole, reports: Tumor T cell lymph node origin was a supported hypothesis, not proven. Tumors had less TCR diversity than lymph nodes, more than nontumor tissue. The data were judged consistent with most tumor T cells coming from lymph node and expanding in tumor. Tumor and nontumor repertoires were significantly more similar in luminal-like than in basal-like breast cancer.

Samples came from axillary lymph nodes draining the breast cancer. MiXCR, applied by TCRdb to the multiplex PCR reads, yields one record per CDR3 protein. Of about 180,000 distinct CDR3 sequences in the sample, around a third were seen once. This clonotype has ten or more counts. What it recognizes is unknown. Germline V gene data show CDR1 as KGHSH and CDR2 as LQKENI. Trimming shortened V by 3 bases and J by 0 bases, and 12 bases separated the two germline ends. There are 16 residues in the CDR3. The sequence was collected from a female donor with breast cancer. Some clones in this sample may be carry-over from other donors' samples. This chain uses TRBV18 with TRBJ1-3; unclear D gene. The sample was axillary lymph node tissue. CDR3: CASSPQRVDSGNTIYF. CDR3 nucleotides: TGTGCCAGCTCACCCCAGAGGGTGGACTCTGGAAACACCATATATTTT. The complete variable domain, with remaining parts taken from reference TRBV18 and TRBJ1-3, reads NAGVMQNPRHLVRRRGQEARLRCSPMKGHSHVYWYRQLPEEGLKFMVYLQKENIIDESGMPKERFSAEFPKEGPSILRIQQVVRGDSAAYFCASSPQRVDSGNTIYFGEGSWLTVV.